This T cell receptor beta chain appears in the sequencing data of a study of cytomegalovirus exposure and HLA in healthy donors. V lost 7 bases to trimming and J lost 2 bases, with 12 bases between them. The germline V gene has CDR1 MDHEN and CDR2 SYDVKM. This CDR3 has 13 residues. It was with 60 Vbeta and 13 Jbeta primers that the PCR ran. Generated by immunoSEQ multiplex PCR, the TCRdb table keeps only in-frame clones and is missing some. Among about 130,000 clones listed, around 74% were seen once. This clone came up once. Its target is not known. Overall study findings and caveats: Earlier analysis looked at TCR beta V segments, and most were productive about 87% or about 30% of the time. Later genetic work tied a missense DCLRE1C variant to beta-chain V and J trimming.

This clonotype was obtained from a man aged 18 to 29 in good health and CMV-seropositive. The rearrangement links TRBV28 to TRBJ2-7; D possibly corresponds to TRBD1 (5 bases). The specimen was PBMCs. CDR3 DNA sequence: TGTGCCAGCACCTCGACAGAGACCTACGAGCAGTACTTC. It codes for CASTSTETYEQYF. Looking up the rest from reference TRBV28 and TRBJ2-7 gives the full variable domain: DVKVTQSSRYLVKRTGEKVFLECVQDMDHENMFWYRQDPGLGLRLIYFSYDVKMKEKGDIPEGYSVSREKKERFSLILESASTNQTSMYLCASTSTETYEQYFGPGTRLTVT.